The 31 T cell receptor beta chains presented below share a single source sample, sequenced in a study of T-cell memory formation after mild COVID-19. Each CDR3 protein gets one entry after TCRdb re-called the 5' RACE reads with MiXCR. The repertoire holds about 360,000 distinct CDR3 sequences, with around 15% as singletons. Sequencing was performed on PBMCs or a T cell subset sorted from them (not recorded which). These receptor sequences come from a man younger than 35 who had mild COVID-19 (a few samples of this study predate the infection). Cell type and time point are not known.

The J gene is TRBJ1-6, the V gene TRBV6-6; D might be TRBD1 (5 bases). The V gene lost 5 bases and the J gene lost 8 bases, with 13 bases spanning the gap. CDR3 length: 14 residues. CDR1 is MNHNY, CDR2 SVGAGI, per germline (reference sequence). CDR3 amino acids: CASSPGTTHSPLHF. CDR3 bases: TGTGCCAGCAGTCCCGGGACTACGCATTCACCCCTCCACTTT.

This chain connects TRBV29-1 to TRBJ1-5; no clear D gene. V was shortened by 4 bases and J by 3 bases, with 7 bases between the two germline ends. The CDR3 sequence is 12 residues long. From germline, CDR1 is SQVTM and CDR2 ANQGSEA. The CDR3 coding sequence is TGCAGCGTTGTGTTGGACAATCAGCCCCAGCATTTT. The encoded protein is CSVVLDNQPQHF.

This chain connects TRBV29-1 to TRBJ2-2; D is perhaps TRBD1 (5 bases). The germline gives CDR1 SQVTM, CDR2 ANQGSEA. The CDR3 spans 13 residues. Trimming took 3 bases from V and 1 from J, leaving 6 bases between them. This chain's CDR3 is CSVDRENTGELFF. Written as DNA, the CDR3 is TGCAGCGTTGACAGGGAGAACACCGGGGAGCTGTTTTTT.

This clonotype was picked up many times. The chain couples TRBV7-2 to TRBJ2-3; 10 bases are a match to TRBD2. CDR3 size: 15 residues. Germline-derived CDR1 and CDR2 are SGHTA and FQGNSA. V gave up 5 bases and J gave up 4 bases; unmatched junction bases: 6. The CDR3 coding sequence is TGTGCCAGCAGCCGGCGGACTAGCGGAGCAGATACGCAGTATTTT. Protein sequence: CASSRRTSGADTQYF.

The sample holds many counts of this clonotype. J is TRBJ2-5 and V is TRBV2, with 9 nucleotides matching TRBD2. Losses at the gene ends were 2 bases for V and 7 bases for J; bases not matched to a gene: 8. The CDR3 runs 15 residues. Per germline, CDR1 SNHLY and CDR2 FYNNEI. CDR3 nucleotides: TGTGCCAGCAGTGAAAGGCTAGCGGGGTCGACGACCCAGTACTTC. Amino acid sequence: CASSERLAGSTTQYF.

The chain couples TRBV2 to TRBJ2-3; the D gene could be TRBD1 or TRBD2 (5 bases each). V was cut by 4 bases and J by 3 bases, with 14 bases left in between. The CDR3 sequence is 15 residues long. Germline V CDR1 and CDR2: SNHLY, FYNNEI. This CDR3 reads CASSVDQGETDTQYF. The CDR3 DNA sequence: TGTGCCAGCAGTGTGGACCAGGGAGAAACAGATACGCAGTATTTT.

This clonotype was recorded a few times. The rearrangement uses TRBV7-9 and TRBJ2-7, with 9 positions matching TRBD1. The germline gives CDR1 SEHNR, CDR2 FQNEAQ (reference sequence). With V trimmed by 5 bases and J by 5 bases, 13 bases remained unmatched. The CDR3 is 16 amino acids. In DNA form, the CDR3 reads TGTGCCAGCAGCACAGGGGGCGAGAGCGCGAGTGACGAGCAGTACTTC. It codes for CASSTGGESASDEQYF.

This clonotype was seen more than once but under ten times. The rearrangement joins TRBV3-1 to TRBJ1-1, with D possibly matching TRBD1 (6 bases). This CDR3 region has 13 residues. The V gene lost 5 bases and the J gene lost 4 bases, with 11 bases spanning the gap. Germline CDR1 and CDR2: LGHDT and YNNKEL (reference sequence). In nucleotides, the CDR3 is TGTGCCAGCAGCACAGTCAGGGGCACTGAAGCTTTCTTT. It codes for CASSTVRGTEAFF.

This clonotype showed up just a few times. The chain links TRBV6-1 to TRBJ1-5; a weak D match, TRBD1 (6 bases). Germline CDR1 reads MNHNS; CDR2 reads SASEGT. The CDR3 contains 13 residues. Trimming took 3 bases from V and 8 from J, leaving 11 bases between them. The CDR3 loop is CASSDTHREPQHF. The CDR3 DNA sequence: TGTGCCAGCAGTGACACCCACAGGGAGCCCCAGCATTTT.

The chain is built from TRBV7-9 and TRBJ2-7, with 9 bases fitting TRBD1. Looked up from germline, CDR1 is SEHNR and CDR2 is FQNEAQ (reference sequence). CDR3 length: 15 residues. Trimming at V came to 2 bases and at J to 5 bases, leaving 7 bases not matched to a gene. This CDR3 reads CASSLTGGHLNEQYV. CDR3 bases: TGTGCCAGCAGCTTAACAGGGGGCCACTTGAACGAGCAGTACGTC.

V usage is TRBV15 and J usage is TRBJ2-2; D perhaps matches TRBD1 (6 bases). The CDR3 consists of 13 residues. Germline V gives CDR1 LNHNV, CDR2 YYDKDF (reference sequence). The V and J ends lost 4 bases and 4 bases respectively, with 7 bases between them. CDR3 in amino acids: CATSNRVTGELFF. The DNA of the CDR3 is TGTGCCACCAGCAACAGGGTCACCGGGGAGCTGTTTTTT.

This clonotype was counted at least ten times. A much more abundant neighbour one base away suggests this may be a read error. The rearrangement joins TRBV4-1 to TRBJ1-1; D is undetermined. There are 14 residues in the CDR3. The ends were cut back, 0 bases at V and 1 base at J, with 6 bases in the middle. Looked up from germline, CDR1 is MGHRA and CDR2 is YSYEKL. CDR3 nucleotides: TGCGCCAGCAGCCAAGATATCGGGAACACTGAAGCTTTCTTT. Residues: CASSQDIGNTEAFF.

The genes are TRBV14 and TRBJ2-2; TRBD1 might be the D (5 bases). Trimming cost V 1 base and J 4 bases, with 13 bases left between them. Per the germline V gene, CDR1 is SGHDN and CDR2 is FVKESK. The CDR3 has 16 residues. The CDR3 DNA reads as TGTGCCAGCAGCCAAGGGGTGACAGCCTTCACCGGGGAGCTGTTTTTT. This gives the protein CASSQGVTAFTGELFF. The whole variable domain, remainder taken from reference TRBV14 and TRBJ2-2, is EAGVTQFPSHSVIEKGQTVTLRCDPISGHDNLYWYRRVMGKEIKFLLHFVKESKQDESGMPNNRFLAERTGGTYSTLKVQPAELEDSGVYFCASSQGVTAFTGELFFGEGSRLTVL.

The V gene is TRBV12-3 or TRBV12-4, the J gene TRBJ1-2; no firm D call. The CDR3 runs to 13 residues. With 6 bases removed from V and 6 bases from J, the gap between germline ends came to 14 bases. CDR3 DNA: TGTGCCAGCAGCCCCCAGGTTATCAATGGCTACACCTTC. This encodes CASSPQVINGYTF.

This clonotype was picked up a small number of times. The chain joins TRBV6-2 or TRBV6-3 to TRBJ1-1, with D hard to call. Germline V gene lookup returns CDR1 MNHEY and CDR2 SVGEGT. The CDR3 length is 14 residues. V lost 2 bases, J lost 0 bases, and 7 bases lay in between. The CDR3 DNA reads as TGTGCCAGCAGTTACAGGGCTTTGAACACTGAAGCTTTCTTT. Protein sequence: CASSYRALNTEAFF.

This clonotype was counted ten times or more. The V gene is TRBV7-2, the J gene TRBJ1-4; D might be TRBD1 (5 bases). Germline V gene lookup returns CDR1 SGHTA and CDR2 FQGNSA. This CDR3 has 14 amino acids. V lost 0 bases, J lost 8 bases, and 10 bases lay in between. Here the CDR3 reads CASSLAGAGEKLFF. DNA of the CDR3: TGTGCCAGCAGCTTAGCAGGGGCCGGAGAAAAACTGTTTTTT.

This clonotype was seen only a few times. The chain carries TRBV11-2 and TRBJ2-3; D may be TRBD2 (6 bases). This CDR3 spans 15 amino acids. The V and J ends lost 8 bases and 1 base respectively, with 16 bases between them. CDR1 is SGHAT and CDR2 is FQNNGV in the germline V gene. CDR3 nucleotides: TGTGCCAGCGGAGGGACGGCCTTAGGCACAGATACGCAGTATTTT. This encodes CASGGTALGTDTQYF.

The chain has TRBV28 and TRBJ1-5; maybe TRBD1 (6 bases). Germline V gives CDR1 MDHEN, CDR2 SYDVKM. V lost 4 bases and J 5 bases, leaving 15 bases between the germline ends. This CDR3 has 15 residues. The CDR3 region is CASSSPIEGDQPQHF. The CDR3 DNA reads as TGTGCCAGCAGTTCCCCTATAGAGGGGGATCAGCCCCAGCATTTT.

V gene TRBV6-2 or TRBV6-3 combines with J gene TRBJ1-5; D possibly corresponds to TRBD1 (5 bases). The germline V gene encodes CDR1 MNHEY and CDR2 SVGEGT. V was clipped by 4 bases and J by 4 bases, with 11 bases between them. This CDR3 region has 14 residues. The CDR3 region is CASSFPGLNQPQHF. Here the CDR3 DNA reads TGTGCCAGCAGTTTCCCAGGGTTGAATCAGCCCCAGCATTTT.

This chain connects TRBV5-4 to TRBJ2-2; TRBD1 is a possible D gene (5 bases). The CDR3 totals 15 residues. Germline CDR1 is SGHNT and CDR2 is YYREEE (reference sequence). The V end was cut by 0 bases, the J end by 3 bases, with 9 bases between. The CDR3: CASSLVDTYTGELFF. In DNA, the CDR3 is TGTGCCAGCAGCTTGGTGGACACTTACACCGGGGAGCTGTTTTTT.

This clonotype was counted ten times or more. The gene calls are TRBV12-3 or TRBV12-4 and TRBJ2-1; 8 nucleotides agree with TRBD2. V shed 6 bases, J shed 6 bases, and the junction held 10 bases outside the gene matches. The CDR3 has 15 residues. The CDR3 here is CASRLGGAQGNEQFF. CDR3 nucleotides: TGTGCCAGCAGGCTCGGGGGGGCCCAGGGCAATGAGCAGTTCTTC.

This clonotype was seen at least ten times. The gene calls are TRBV7-9 and TRBJ2-3; D gene unclear. Germline CDR1 is SEHNR and CDR2 is FQNEAQ (reference sequence). V lost 3 bases, J lost 0 bases, and 10 bases lay in between. CDR3 length: 15 amino acids. The DNA for the CDR3 is TGTGCCAGCAGCTTGGGCACGGTTAGCACAGATACGCAGTATTTT. Its protein product is CASSLGTVSTDTQYF.

V is TRBV5-1 and J is TRBJ2-3; the match to TRBD2 covers 7 bases. The J segment lost 0 bases and the V segment lost 3 bases, leaving 10 bases of the junction unmatched. CDR3 size: 17 residues. Germline V CDR1 and CDR2: SGHRS, YFSETQ. CDR3 protein: CASSSPRGGLSTDTQYF. The CDR3 region has the DNA TGCGCCAGCAGCTCGCCCCGCGGGGGACTCAGCACAGATACGCAGTATTTT.

This clonotype was seen a handful of times. The genes are TRBV6-2 or TRBV6-3 and TRBJ2-7; no reliable D call. The V gene's germline CDR1 is MNHEY and CDR2 SVGEGT. The CDR3 has 14 residues. V gave up 7 bases and J gave up 2 bases, with 15 bases separating them. The CDR3 DNA sequence: TGTGCCAGCACCGCCCCCCATTCGCCCTACGAGCAGTACGTC. It translates to CASTAPHSPYEQYV.

This clonotype has only a few counts. The chain is built from TRBV4-3 and TRBJ2-1; D is unresolved. Germline lookup yields CDR1 LGHNA and CDR2 YSLEER. This CDR3 contains 14 residues. The ends were cut back, 1 base at V and 4 bases at J, with 8 bases in the middle. The CDR3 region is CASSQVQGYNEQFF. The CDR3, as DNA: TGCGCCAGCAGCCAAGTGCAAGGGTACAATGAGCAGTTCTTC.

The chain recombines TRBV5-6 with TRBJ2-3; TRBD2 matches 8 bases. CDR3 length: 15 residues. Germline CDR1 is SGHDT and CDR2 is YYEEEE. V was clipped by 7 bases and J by 2 bases; unmatched bases: 9. Written as DNA, the CDR3 is TGTGCCAGCGGCTGGACTAGCCCCTACACAGATACGCAGTATTTT. Translating it yields CASGWTSPYTDTQYF. Using reference TRBV5-6 and TRBJ2-3 for the parts outside the CDR3, the full variable domain is DAGVTQSPTHLIKTRGQQVTLRCSPKSGHDTVSWYQQALGQGPQFIFQYYEEEERQRGNFPDRFSGHQFPNYSSELNVNALLLGDSALYLCASGWTSPYTDTQYFGPGTRLTVL.

The rearrangement joins TRBV29-1 to TRBJ1-1; 8 bases are a match to TRBD1. This CDR3 has 12 residues. The germline CDR1 and CDR2 sequences are SQVTM and ANQGSEA. The J segment lost 5 bases and the V segment lost 7 bases, leaving 6 bases of the junction unmatched. CDR3 in amino acids: CSAWTGFTEAFF. DNA for the CDR3: TGCAGCGCCTGGACAGGGTTTACTGAAGCTTTCTTT.

In this sample, this clonotype turned up a few times. The J gene is TRBJ2-5, the V gene TRBV11-1; D assignment may be TRBD1 or TRBD2 (5 bases each). V lost 3 bases to trimming and J lost 4 bases, with 15 bases between them. CDR3 length equals 15 residues. Germline CDR1 and CDR2: SGHAT and FQDESV (reference sequence). The CDR3 protein is CASSFSGADTETQYF. The CDR3 DNA sequence: TGTGCCAGCAGCTTCTCCGGGGCCGACACAGAGACCCAGTACTTC.

This chain connects TRBV20-1 to TRBJ1-6; a weak D match, TRBD1 (6 bases). This CDR3 region has 13 residues. The V end was cut by 6 bases, the J end by 5 bases, with 11 bases between. From germline, CDR1 is DFQATT and CDR2 SNEGSKA (reference sequence). The CDR3 loop reads CSAPGQNNSPLHF. The CDR3 DNA is TGCAGTGCGCCCGGACAGAATAATTCACCCCTCCACTTT.

This clonotype was seen a handful of times. CDR3 in DNA: TGCAGTGCTAGAAGACTGGACGTGGGAACGAAGACCCAGTACTTC. Its translation is CSARRLDVGTKTQYF. The chain is built from TRBV20-1 and TRBJ2-5; D gene ambiguous. The CDR3 has 15 amino acids. Germline V gives CDR1 DFQATT, CDR2 SNEGSKA (reference sequence). V lost 2 bases, J lost 6 bases, and 19 bases lay in between.

This clonotype was recorded many times. The rearrangement links TRBV20-1 to TRBJ2-3; tentative D call: TRBD2 (6 bases). Per the germline V gene, CDR1 is DFQATT and CDR2 is SNEGSKA (reference sequence). The CDR3 contains 14 residues. Between the trimmed V and J ends, which lost 0 bases and 5 bases, there was a span of 12 bases. CDR3 DNA: TGCAGTGCTAGAGATTCGGAGGGTAAAGATACGCAGTATTTT. Amino acid sequence: CSARDSEGKDTQYF.